A selection of T cell receptor beta chains follows, all from one sample in a study of T cell changes during pregnancy in multiple sclerosis. TCRdb's table, derived via immunoSEQ multiplex PCR, lists solely in-frame clones and lacks some. The data contain tens of thousands of clones, around 93% of them singletons. Sample: CD4+ T cells from peripheral blood mononuclear cells, taken after pregnancy. The origin of the receptors is a female donor in good health, enrolled as a control in a pregnancy study. The CDR3 runs from the conserved cysteine through the conserved F or W. D genes are given only for firm matches. Clone size, where shown, is once, few, many, or a class for clones that have expanded.

J gene: TRBJ2-6
V gene: TRBV28
clone size: NA
D gene: NA
CDR3 protein: CASSSPSPPGANVLTF
CDR3 DNA: TGTGCCAGCAGTTCCCCCTCCCCCCCTGGGGCCAACGTCCTGACTTTC

J gene: TRBJ1-6
V gene: TRBV28
clone size: once
D gene: NA
CDR3 protein: CASSLEDGGRSPLHF
CDR3 DNA: TGTGCCAGCAGTTTAGAGGACGGCGGGAGATCACCCCTCCACTTT

J gene: TRBJ2-2
V gene: TRBV13
clone size: NA
D gene: TRBD1
CDR3 protein: CASSPRDRGYAGELFF
CDR3 DNA: TGTGCCAGCAGCCCTAGGGACAGGGGGTATGCCGGGGAGCTGTTTTTT

J gene: TRBJ1-2
V gene: TRBV11-2
clone size: NA
D gene: NA
CDR3 protein: CASSWGGNGYTF
CDR3 DNA: TGTGCCAGCAGCTGGGGGGGGAATGGCTACACCTTC

J gene: TRBJ1-5
V gene: TRBV19
clone size: NA
D gene: NA
CDR3 protein: CASSSFGDQPQHF
CDR3 DNA: TGTGCCAGTAGCTCGTTTGGAGATCAGCCCCAGCATTTT

J gene: TRBJ1-1
V gene: TRBV5-1
clone size: NA
D gene: NA
CDR3 protein: CASSLIGGLEAFF
CDR3 DNA: TGCGCCAGCAGCTTGATCGGGGGGCTTGAAGCTTTCTTT

J gene: TRBJ2-7
V gene: TRBV4-2
clone size: few
D gene: NA
CDR3 protein: CASSSAGTYEQYF
CDR3 DNA: TGTGCCAGCAGCTCTGCAGGGACCTACGAGCAGTACTTC

J gene: TRBJ2-1
V gene: TRBV4-2
clone size: once
D gene: TRBD2
CDR3 protein: CASSQANRRGGSGEQFF
CDR3 DNA: TGTGCCAGCAGCCAAGCGAATCGGCGGGGGGGGAGTGGTGAGCAGTTCTTC

J gene: TRBJ2-1
V gene: TRBV7-8
clone size: NA
D gene: TRBD1
CDR3 protein: CASSPNSRGRGDEQFF
CDR3 DNA: TGTGCCAGCAGCCCTAACTCGAGGGGGCGAGGGGATGAGCAGTTCTTC

J gene: TRBJ1-1
V gene: TRBV9
clone size: NA
D gene: NA
CDR3 protein: CASSRAAGTEAFF
CDR3 DNA: TGTGCCAGCAGCCGGGCGGCGGGTACTGAAGCTTTCTTT

J gene: TRBJ1-1
V gene: TRBV11-2
clone size: once
D gene: NA
CDR3 protein: CASRGDITEAFF
CDR3 DNA: TGTGCCAGCAGAGGGGATATCACTGAAGCTTTCTTT

J gene: TRBJ2-3
V gene: TRBV9
clone size: NA
D gene: TRBD2
CDR3 protein: CASSVAMRGGTDTQYF
CDR3 DNA: TGTGCCAGCAGCGTAGCTATGCGGGGGGGAACAGATACGCAGTATTTT

J gene: TRBJ2-3
V gene: TRBV7-3
clone size: NA
D gene: NA
CDR3 protein: CASSPDTDTQYF
CDR3 DNA: TGTGCCAGCAGCCCAGACACAGATACGCAGTATTTT

J gene: TRBJ1-1
V gene: TRBV20-1
clone size: NA
D gene: NA
CDR3 protein: CSARRRPEAFF
CDR3 DNA: TGCAGTGCTCGGAGGCGGCCTGAAGCTTTCTTT

J gene: TRBJ2-7
V gene: TRBV2
clone size: once
D gene: NA
CDR3 protein: CASSEQGFSSKQYF
CDR3 DNA: TGTGCCAGCAGTGAACAGGGGTTTTCGTCCAAGCAGTACTTC

J gene: TRBJ1-3
V gene: TRBV7-2
clone size: NA
D gene: TRBD1
CDR3 protein: CASSLRQGGNTIYF
CDR3 DNA: TGTGCCAGCAGCTTACGACAGGGGGGAAACACCATATATTTT

J gene: TRBJ2-2
V gene: TRBV2
clone size: NA
D gene: NA
CDR3 protein: CASSVWQTGELFF
CDR3 DNA: TGTGCCAGCAGTGTATGGCAGACCGGGGAGCTGTTTTTT

J gene: TRBJ1-5
V gene: TRBV5-8
clone size: NA
D gene: NA
CDR3 protein: CASSLAGDQPQHF
CDR3 DNA: TGTGCCAGCAGCTTGGCGGGGGATCAGCCCCAGCATTTT

J gene: TRBJ1-2
V gene: TRBV7-9
clone size: NA
D gene: NA
CDR3 protein: CASSLIGQDGYTF
CDR3 DNA: TGTGCCAGCAGCTTAATTGGACAAGATGGCTACACCTTC

J gene: TRBJ2-1
V gene: TRBV9
clone size: NA
D gene: TRBD1
CDR3 protein: CASSVVGQGSNEQFF
CDR3 DNA: TGTGCCAGCAGCGTAGTTGGACAGGGCTCCAATGAGCAGTTCTTC

J gene: TRBJ1-5
V gene: TRBV7-8
clone size: NA
D gene: NA
CDR3 protein: CASSGYREKLPQHF
CDR3 DNA: TGTGCCAGCAGCGGTTACAGGGAGAAACTGCCCCAGCATTTT

J gene: TRBJ1-1
V gene: TRBV25-1
clone size: NA
D gene: NA
CDR3 protein: CASNPLRACTEAFF
CDR3 DNA: TGTGCCAGCAACCCACTCAGGGCTTGCACTGAAGCTTTCTTT

J gene: TRBJ2-7
V gene: TRBV18
clone size: NA
D gene: TRBD1
CDR3 protein: CASSPGTGYEQYF
CDR3 DNA: TGTGCCAGCTCACCCGGGACAGGTTACGAGCAGTACTTC

J gene: TRBJ1-6
V gene: TRBV27
clone size: NA
D gene: NA
CDR3 protein: CASSLWGNNSPLHF
CDR3 DNA: TGTGCCAGCAGTTTATGGGGCAATAATTCACCCCTCCACTTT

J gene: TRBJ2-5
V gene: TRBV7-8
clone size: NA
D gene: TRBD2
CDR3 protein: CASSLAGTSGQETQYF
CDR3 DNA: TGTGCCAGCAGCTTAGCGGGGACTAGCGGGCAAGAGACCCAGTACTTC

J gene: TRBJ1-6
V gene: TRBV7-9
clone size: NA
D gene: NA
CDR3 protein: CASSPSNSPLHF
CDR3 DNA: TGTGCCAGCAGCCCTAGTAATTCACCCCTCCACTTT

J gene: TRBJ1-3
V gene: TRBV7-8
clone size: NA
D gene: TRBD1
CDR3 protein: CASSQDRGRENTIYF
CDR3 DNA: TGTGCCAGCAGCCAAGACAGGGGTCGGGAAAACACCATATATTTT

J gene: TRBJ1-5
V gene: TRBV7-2
clone size: NA
D gene: NA
CDR3 protein: CASSPPGAQPQHF
CDR3 DNA: TGTGCCAGCAGCCCCCCTGGAGCTCAGCCCCAGCATTTT

J gene: TRBJ2-2
V gene: TRBV4-3
clone size: NA
D gene: NA
CDR3 protein: CASSQDPSGAGELFF
CDR3 DNA: TGCGCCAGCAGCCAAGATCCTTCAGGCGCCGGGGAGCTGTTTTTT

J gene: TRBJ1-3
V gene: TRBV4-2
clone size: NA
D gene: TRBD1
CDR3 protein: CASGTGTGGSGNTIYF
CDR3 DNA: TGTGCCAGCGGCACCGGGACAGGGGGCTCTGGAAACACCATATATTTT

J gene: TRBJ2-7
V gene: TRBV4-3
clone size: NA
D gene: TRBD2
CDR3 protein: CASSQEPGLAGDEQYF
CDR3 DNA: TGCGCCAGCAGCCAAGAACCGGGACTAGCGGGAGACGAGCAGTACTTC

J gene: TRBJ2-7
V gene: TRBV7-2
clone size: NA
D gene: TRBD1
CDR3 protein: CASSYRDREEQYF
CDR3 DNA: TGTGCCAGCAGCTACCGGGACAGGGAAGAGCAGTACTTC

J gene: TRBJ2-5
V gene: TRBV5-1
clone size: NA
D gene: TRBD1
CDR3 protein: CASRRDRQETQYF
CDR3 DNA: TGCGCCAGCAGAAGGGACAGGCAAGAGACCCAGTACTTC

J gene: TRBJ2-1
V gene: TRBV4-1
clone size: NA
D gene: TRBD2
CDR3 protein: CASSPTSGGADEQFF
CDR3 DNA: TGCGCCAGCAGCCCCACTAGCGGGGGGGCCGATGAGCAGTTCTTC

J gene: TRBJ2-4
V gene: TRBV7-6
clone size: NA
D gene: TRBD1
CDR3 protein: CASSLQGVGAKNIQYF
CDR3 DNA: TGTGCCAGCAGCCTTCAGGGGGTGGGAGCCAAAAACATTCAGTACTTC

J gene: TRBJ2-5
V gene: TRBV7-2
clone size: NA
D gene: NA
CDR3 protein: CASSGGAWETQYF
CDR3 DNA: TGTGCCAGCAGCGGGGGGGCCTGGGAGACCCAGTACTTC

J gene: TRBJ1-1
V gene: TRBV7-2
clone size: NA
D gene: TRBD1
CDR3 protein: CASSLGQGVGAFF
CDR3 DNA: TGTGCCAGCAGCTTAGGACAGGGGGTAGGAGCTTTCTTT

J gene: TRBJ1-3
V gene: TRBV7-6
clone size: NA
D gene: TRBD1
CDR3 protein: CASSSWDSSGNTIYF
CDR3 DNA: TGTGCCAGCAGCTCATGGGACAGCTCTGGAAACACCATATATTTT

J gene: TRBJ1-1
V gene: TRBV6-5
clone size: NA
D gene: NA
CDR3 protein: CASSYWTGTGSRAFF
CDR3 DNA: TGTGCCAGCAGTTACTGGACTGGCACCGGCAGTAGGGCTTTCTTT

J gene: TRBJ2-1
V gene: TRBV5-8
clone size: NA
D gene: NA
CDR3 protein: CASRRGGAYNEQFF
CDR3 DNA: TGTGCCAGCAGGAGGGGGGGGGCCTACAATGAGCAGTTCTTC

J gene: TRBJ2-7
V gene: TRBV7-3
clone size: NA
D gene: NA
CDR3 protein: CASSNTGMTYEQYF
CDR3 DNA: TGTGCCAGCAGCAATACCGGTATGACCTACGAGCAGTACTTC

J gene: TRBJ2-7
V gene: TRBV2
clone size: NA
D gene: NA
CDR3 protein: CASSPQAYEQYF
CDR3 DNA: TGTGCCAGCAGCCCACAGGCCTACGAGCAGTACTTC

J gene: TRBJ2-1
V gene: TRBV20-1
clone size: NA
D gene: NA
CDR3 protein: CSASSFNEQFF
CDR3 DNA: TGCAGTGCTAGTAGTTTTAATGAGCAGTTCTTC

J gene: TRBJ1-6
V gene: TRBV27
clone size: NA
D gene: NA
CDR3 protein: CASSSLGAGSYNSPLHF
CDR3 DNA: TGTGCCAGCAGTTCCCTTGGGGCTGGCTCCTATAATTCACCCCTCCACTTT

J gene: TRBJ2-2
V gene: TRBV9
clone size: NA
D gene: NA
CDR3 protein: CASSVERERTGELFF
CDR3 DNA: TGTGCCAGCAGCGTAGAGAGGGAACGAACCGGGGAGCTGTTTTTT

J gene: TRBJ2-3
V gene: TRBV28
clone size: NA
D gene: TRBD2
CDR3 protein: CASSRPTSGRNTQYF
CDR3 DNA: TGTGCCAGCAGTCGCCCTACTAGCGGGCGGAATACGCAGTATTTT

J gene: TRBJ2-6
V gene: TRBV7-2
clone size: NA
D gene: TRBD1
CDR3 protein: CASSKQGALRSGANVLTF
CDR3 DNA: TGTGCCAGCAGCAAACAGGGGGCGCTAAGATCTGGGGCCAACGTCCTGACTTTC